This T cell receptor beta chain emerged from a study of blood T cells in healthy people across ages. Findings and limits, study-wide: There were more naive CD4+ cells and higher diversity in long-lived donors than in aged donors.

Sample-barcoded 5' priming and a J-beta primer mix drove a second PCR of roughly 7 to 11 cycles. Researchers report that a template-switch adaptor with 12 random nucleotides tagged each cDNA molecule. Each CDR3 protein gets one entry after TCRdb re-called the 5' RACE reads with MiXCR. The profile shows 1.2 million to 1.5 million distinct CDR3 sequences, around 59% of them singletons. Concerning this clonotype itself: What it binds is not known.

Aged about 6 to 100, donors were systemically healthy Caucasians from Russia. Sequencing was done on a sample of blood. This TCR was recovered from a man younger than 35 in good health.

CDR3 amino acids: CASSLMGNTDTQYF. Here the CDR3 DNA reads TGTGCCAGCAGCCTGATGGGGAACACAGATACGCAGTATTTT. The chain uses TRBV9 and TRBJ2-3, with unresolved D. The germline V gene encodes CDR1 SGDLS and CDR2 YYNGEE. V shed 4 bases and J shed 2 bases, with 11 bases lying between them. CDR3 length equals 14 residues.